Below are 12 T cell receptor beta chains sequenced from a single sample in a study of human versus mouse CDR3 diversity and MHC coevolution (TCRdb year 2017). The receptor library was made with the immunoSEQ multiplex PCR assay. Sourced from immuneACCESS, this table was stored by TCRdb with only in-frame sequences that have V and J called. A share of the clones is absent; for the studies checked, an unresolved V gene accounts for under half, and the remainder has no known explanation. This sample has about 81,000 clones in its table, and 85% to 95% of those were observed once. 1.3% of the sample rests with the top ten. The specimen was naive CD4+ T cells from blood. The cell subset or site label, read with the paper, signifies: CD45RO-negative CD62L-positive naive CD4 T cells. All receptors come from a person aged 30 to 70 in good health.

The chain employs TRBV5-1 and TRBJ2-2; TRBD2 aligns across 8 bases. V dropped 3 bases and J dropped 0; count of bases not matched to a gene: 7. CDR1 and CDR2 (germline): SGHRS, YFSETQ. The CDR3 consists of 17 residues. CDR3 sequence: CASSSPTGGANTGELFF. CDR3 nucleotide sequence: TGCGCCAGCAGCTCCCCGACGGGGGGGGCGAACACCGGGGAGCTGTTTTTT.

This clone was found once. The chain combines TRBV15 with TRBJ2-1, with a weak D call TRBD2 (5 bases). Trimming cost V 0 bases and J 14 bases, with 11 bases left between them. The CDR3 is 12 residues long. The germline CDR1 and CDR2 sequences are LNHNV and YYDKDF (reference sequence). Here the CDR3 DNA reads TGTGCCACCAGCAGAGATCAGAGGGAAGAGTTCTTC. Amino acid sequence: CATSRDQREEFF.

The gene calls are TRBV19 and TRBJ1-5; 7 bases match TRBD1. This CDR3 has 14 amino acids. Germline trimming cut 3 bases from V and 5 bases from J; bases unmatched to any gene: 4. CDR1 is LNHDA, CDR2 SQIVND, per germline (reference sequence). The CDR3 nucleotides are TGTGCCAGTAGTATTGGACAGGTTTATCAGCCCCAGCATTTT. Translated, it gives CASSIGQVYQPQHF.

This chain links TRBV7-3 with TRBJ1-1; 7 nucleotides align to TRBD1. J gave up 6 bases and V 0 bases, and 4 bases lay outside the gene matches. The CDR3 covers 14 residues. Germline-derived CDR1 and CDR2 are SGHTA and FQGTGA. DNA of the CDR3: TGTGCCAGCAGCTTAACAACAGGGGCCTCTGAAGCTTTCTTT. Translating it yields CASSLTTGASEAFF.

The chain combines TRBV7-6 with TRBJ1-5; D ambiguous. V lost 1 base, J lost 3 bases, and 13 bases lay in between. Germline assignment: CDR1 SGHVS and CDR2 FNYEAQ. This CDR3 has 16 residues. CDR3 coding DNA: TGTGCCAGCAGCTTAGAAGGTGGCCGACTCAATCAGCCCCAGCATTTT. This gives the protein CASSLEGGRLNQPQHF.

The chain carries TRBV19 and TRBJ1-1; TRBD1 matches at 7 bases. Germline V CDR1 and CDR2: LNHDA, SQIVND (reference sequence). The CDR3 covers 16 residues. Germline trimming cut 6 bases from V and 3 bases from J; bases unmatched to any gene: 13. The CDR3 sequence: CASRTQDRVKDTEAFF. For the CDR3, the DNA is TGTGCCAGTAGGACCCAAGACAGGGTGAAGGACACTGAAGCTTTCTTT.

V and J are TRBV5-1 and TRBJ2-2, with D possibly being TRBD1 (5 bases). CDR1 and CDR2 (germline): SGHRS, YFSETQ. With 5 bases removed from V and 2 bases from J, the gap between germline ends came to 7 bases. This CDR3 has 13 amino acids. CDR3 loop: CASSGHNTGELFF. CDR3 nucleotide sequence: TGCGCCAGCAGTGGACACAACACCGGGGAGCTGTTTTTT.

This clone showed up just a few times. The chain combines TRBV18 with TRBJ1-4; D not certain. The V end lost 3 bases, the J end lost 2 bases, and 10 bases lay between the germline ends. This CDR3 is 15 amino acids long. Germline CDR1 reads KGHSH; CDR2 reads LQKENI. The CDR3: CASSPNRGTNEKLFF. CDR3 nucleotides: TGTGCCAGCTCACCTAACAGAGGGACTAATGAAAAACTGTTTTTT.

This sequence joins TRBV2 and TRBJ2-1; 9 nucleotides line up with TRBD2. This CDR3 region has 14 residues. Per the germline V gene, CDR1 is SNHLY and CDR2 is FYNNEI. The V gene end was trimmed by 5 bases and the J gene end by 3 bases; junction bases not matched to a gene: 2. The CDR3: CASSSGGIYNEQFF. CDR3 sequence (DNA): TGTGCCAGCAGTAGCGGGGGGATCTACAATGAGCAGTTCTTC. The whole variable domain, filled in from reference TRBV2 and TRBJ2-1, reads EPEVTQTPSHQVTQMGQEVILRCVPISNHLYFYWYRQILGQKVEFLVSFYNNEISEKSEIFDDQFSVERPDGSNFTLKIRSTKLEDSAMYFCASSSGGIYNEQFFGPGTRLTVL.

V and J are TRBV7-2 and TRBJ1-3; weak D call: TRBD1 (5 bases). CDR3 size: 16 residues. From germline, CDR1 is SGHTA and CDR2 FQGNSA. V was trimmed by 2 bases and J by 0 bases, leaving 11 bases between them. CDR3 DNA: TGTGCCAGCAGCTTACAGGCCGGACACTCTGGAAACACCATATATTTT. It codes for CASSLQAGHSGNTIYF. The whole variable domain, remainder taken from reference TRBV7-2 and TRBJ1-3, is GAGVSQSPSNKVTEKGKDVELRCDPISGHTALYWYRQSLGQGLEFLIYFQGNSAPDKSGLPSDRFSAERTGGSVSTLTIQRTQQEDSAVYLCASSLQAGHSGNTIYFGEGSWLTVV.

The CDR3, as DNA: TGTGCCAGTAGTATAGAGAGGGCGAACACTGAAGCTTTCTTT. Translating it yields CASSIERANTEAFF. The J gene is TRBJ1-1, the V gene TRBV19, with D uncertain. CDR3 length: 14 residues. Germline V gene lookup returns CDR1 LNHDA and CDR2 SQIVND (reference sequence). V shed 0 bases and J shed 1 base, with 6 bases lying between them.

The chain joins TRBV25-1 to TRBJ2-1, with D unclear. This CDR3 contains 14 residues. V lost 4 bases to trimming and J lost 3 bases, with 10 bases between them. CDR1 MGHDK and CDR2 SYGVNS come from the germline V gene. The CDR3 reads CASSGDTFYNEQFF. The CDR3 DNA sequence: TGTGCCAGCAGTGGAGACACTTTCTACAATGAGCAGTTCTTC.